This TCR beta chain was sequenced during a study of shared T cell receptors in the human thymus (dated by TCRdb to 2020 to 2023). In the study overall: The study examined how self-reactive, shared T-cell receptor alpha chains are generated in the human thymus.

The library was prepared using the immunoSEQ multiplex PCR assay. In TCRdb, the immuneACCESS table is reduced to in-frame sequences with V and J assigned. These tables do not hold every clone; where another copy was compared, an unresolved V gene accounts for under half, and the others remain unexplained. Here the sample has 700,000 or so clones; approximately 85% occur a single time. Of the sample, about 0.0098% is held by the ten largest clones. Its CDR3 holds 16 amino acids, cysteine through phenylalanine. CDR3 DNA is the only sequence kept; it has 48 bases, read in frame from the first base. On this clone itself: What this receptor recognizes is not known. No quality values exist for individual bases; no much larger clone is one base distant.

These same records also appear under a second study, on human thymus T cells. Looking at the second paper: In Finland, the donors were immunologically healthy infants who were having open corrective cardiac surgery for congenital heart defects. The thymus tissue came from surgical resects taken out during corrective cardiac surgery. Biased V and J gene segment usage appeared to be present in both thymic and peripheral blood repertoires. The related research reported highly overlapping thymic TCR repertoires among unrelated individuals. The study described the TCR alpha and beta repertoires in under 10 infant thymus samples and a handful of matching peripheral blood samples. The cohort included more than 5 male and a couple of female infants, with donor ages spanning 7 to 244 days. Thymocytes were mechanically released from the tissue and were stored as pellets of roughly 9-30 million cells at -70 degrees C. Genomic DNA was extracted from frozen cell pellets with a QIAsymphony instrument. The immunoSEQ multiplex PCR assay was used to amplify the TCRB and TCRAD loci from a standardized amount of quality-controlled genomic DNA. The amplicons covered the V(D)J region and were long enough to include the CDR3 and to identify the V and J genes. Amplicon sequencing was performed on an Illumina platform through the commercial immunoSEQ service. Corrections for primer bias and sequencing errors followed previously described methods, while TCRAD and TCRB definitions were based on the IMGT database. Repertoires were analysed with immunoSEQ Analyzer 3.0 and VDJTools, covering basic statistics, V/J segment usage, diversity estimates, rarefaction and pairwise overlap. Diversity was estimated using the Chao1, ChaoE, Efron-Thisted, Shannon and inverse Simpson indices, and was also estimated on datasets down-sampled to the size of the smallest sample. Repertoire overlap was determined by strict matching of CDR3 nucleotide sequence, V gene and J gene, and Jaccard-based multidimensional scaling clustering was applied. Thymus samples yielded on average approximately 860,000 unique TCRB clonotypes, compared with 80,000 to 95,000 from blood samples.

The clonotype was recovered from a girl under three years old with a congenital heart defect. Donor details come from another sample of the same person, matched by shared clones. This chain is built from TRBV21-1 and TRBJ2-3; TRBD1, as called in the table, went unchecked against the DNA. TRBV21-1 is assigned pseudogene status. Sequenced material: thymocytes. The CDR3 protein: CASSHRVAYRTDTQYF. DNA sequence: TGTGCCAGCAGTCACAGGGTGGCTTACCGCACAGATACGCAGTATTTT.